Listed below are T cell receptor beta chains from one sample, sequenced in a study of T cells in Graves' hyperthyroidism and ophthalmopathy. TCRdb analysed the multiplex PCR reads with MiXCR anew, one entry per CDR3 protein. The repertoire includes around 520,000 distinct CDR3 sequences, roughly 24% of them detected once, and roughly 12% sits in the top ten. Sequenced input: blood. The source of these receptors is a woman aged 25 to 39 with Graves' ophthalmopathy. CDR3s include the opening cysteine and the closing phenylalanine or tryptophan. A D gene is named only where the DNA matches it firmly. A clone size is listed for some rows: how often the clone was seen (once, few, many), or a class if it is expanded.

v_gene: TRBV12-3/TRBV12-4; abundance: -; j_gene: TRBJ2-3; d_gene: TRBD2; CDR3nt: TGTGCCAGCAGCCCGGAGAGGGTGGGGGGGTCCGATACGCAGTATTTT; CDR3aa: CASSPERVGGSDTQYF
v_gene: TRBV19; abundance: many; j_gene: TRBJ1-3; d_gene: -; CDR3nt: TGTGCCAGTAGTATAGCGGACTCTGGAAACACCATATATTTT; CDR3aa: CASSIADSGNTIYF
v_gene: TRBV12-3/TRBV12-4; abundance: many; j_gene: TRBJ2-7; d_gene: -; CDR3nt: TGTGCCAGCAGTTCAAGTAACTCCTACGAGCAGTACTTC; CDR3aa: CASSSSNSYEQYF
v_gene: TRBV12-3/TRBV12-4; abundance: many; j_gene: TRBJ2-7; d_gene: -; CDR3nt: TGTGCCAGCAGTGACGGGGTAAAGCAGTACTTC; CDR3aa: CASSDGVKQYF
v_gene: TRBV14; abundance: -; j_gene: TRBJ2-7; d_gene: TRBD1; CDR3nt: TGTGCCAGCAGCCAAGATATGGGGGACAGTCAGTACTTC; CDR3aa: CASSQDMGDSQYF
v_gene: TRBV5-1; abundance: -; j_gene: TRBJ1-1; d_gene: TRBD1; CDR3nt: TGCGCCAGCAGCTTGGAAGGGGGCGGTTTTGCAAGCACTGAAGCTTTCTTT; CDR3aa: CASSLEGGGFASTEAFF
v_gene: TRBV24-1; abundance: many; j_gene: TRBJ1-1; d_gene: -; CDR3nt: TGTGCCACCAGTGATTCTGGTAAGGGGAACACTGAAGCTTTCTTT; CDR3aa: CATSDSGKGNTEAFF
v_gene: TRBV27; abundance: many; j_gene: TRBJ1-3; d_gene: -; CDR3nt: TGTGCCAGCAAGACAGCGAACTCTGGAAACACCATATATTTT; CDR3aa: CASKTANSGNTIYF
v_gene: TRBV2; abundance: many; j_gene: TRBJ2-7; d_gene: -; CDR3nt: TGTGCCAGCCAGGCCGGGACAACCCTACGGGAGCAGTACTTC; CDR3aa: CASQAGTTLREQYF
v_gene: TRBV27; abundance: -; j_gene: TRBJ1-5; d_gene: -; CDR3nt: TGTGCCAGCAGGGACCCTAATCAGCCCCAGCATTTT; CDR3aa: CASRDPNQPQHF
v_gene: TRBV6-2/TRBV6-3; abundance: once; j_gene: TRBJ2-1; d_gene: -; CDR3nt: TGTGCCAGCTCCCCCTTTGGGACTCGCACCTACAATGAGCAGTTCTTC; CDR3aa: CASSPFGTRTYNEQFF
v_gene: TRBV2; abundance: many; j_gene: TRBJ1-1; d_gene: -; CDR3nt: TGTGCCAGCAGTGATAAGGCTATGAACACTGAAGCTTTCTTT; CDR3aa: CASSDKAMNTEAFF
v_gene: TRBV2; abundance: many; j_gene: TRBJ1-5; d_gene: TRBD1; CDR3nt: TGTGCCAGCAGTGAAACCTCGGGACAGGTCAATCAGCCCCAGCATTTT; CDR3aa: CASSETSGQVNQPQHF
v_gene: TRBV24-1; abundance: many; j_gene: TRBJ2-5; d_gene: -; CDR3nt: TGTGCCACCAAGAATAATGAATGGGAGACCCAGTACTTC; CDR3aa: CATKNNEWETQYF
v_gene: TRBV11-2; abundance: -; j_gene: TRBJ2-3; d_gene: -; CDR3nt: TGTGCCAGCAGCTTACAGGGTATTATCACAGATACGCAGTATTTT; CDR3aa: CASSLQGIITDTQYF
v_gene: TRBV12-3/TRBV12-4; abundance: many; j_gene: TRBJ1-3; d_gene: -; CDR3nt: TGTGCCAGCAGTTTAAACGGGGAAGGCACTGGAAACACCATATATTTT; CDR3aa: CASSLNGEGTGNTIYF
v_gene: TRBV12-3/TRBV12-4; abundance: many; j_gene: TRBJ1-1; d_gene: -; CDR3nt: TGTGCCAGCAGCGGCGGGACAAGGAACACTGAAGCTTTCTTT; CDR3aa: CASSGGTRNTEAFF
v_gene: TRBV14; abundance: few; j_gene: TRBJ1-3; d_gene: -; CDR3nt: TGTGCCAGCAGCCCTCGACCGGGACTTAGCGGAAACACCATATATTTT; CDR3aa: CASSPRPGLSGNTIYF
v_gene: TRBV12-3/TRBV12-4; abundance: many; j_gene: TRBJ2-4; d_gene: TRBD1; CDR3nt: TGTGCCAGCAGTAGGGACAGAGCCAAAAACATTAAGTACTTC; CDR3aa: CASSRDRAKNIKYF
v_gene: TRBV7-2; abundance: many; j_gene: TRBJ2-5; d_gene: TRBD1; CDR3nt: TGTGCCAGCAGAGGACAGGTTCAAGAGACCCAGTACTTC; CDR3aa: CASRGQVQETQYF
v_gene: TRBV28; abundance: -; j_gene: TRBJ1-5; d_gene: -; CDR3nt: TGTGCCAGCAGTTTCTCTTTTATATACACCAATCAGCCCCAGCATTTT; CDR3aa: CASSFSFIYTNQPQHF
v_gene: TRBV5-1; abundance: few; j_gene: TRBJ1-2; d_gene: -; CDR3nt: TGCGCCAGCAGCCTACAGACGGCTAACTATGGCTACACCTTC; CDR3aa: CASSLQTANYGYTF
v_gene: TRBV27; abundance: many; j_gene: TRBJ1-1; d_gene: -; CDR3nt: TGTGCCAGCAGCAAAGGTGGGGGTTTAGGTGTCACTGAAGCTTTCTTT; CDR3aa: CASSKGGGLGVTEAFF
v_gene: TRBV4-2; abundance: -; j_gene: TRBJ2-7; d_gene: -; CDR3nt: TGTGCCAGCAGCCGAGAGGGGCCGGACGAGCAGTACTTC; CDR3aa: CASSREGPDEQYF
v_gene: TRBV27; abundance: many; j_gene: TRBJ1-1; d_gene: -; CDR3nt: TGTGCCAGCAGATTAAGCGGGACACCAATGAACACTGAAGCTTTCTTT; CDR3aa: CASRLSGTPMNTEAFF
v_gene: TRBV20-1; abundance: many; j_gene: TRBJ2-5; d_gene: TRBD2; CDR3nt: TGCAGTGCGACCGGGACTAGCCAAGAGACCCAGTACTTC; CDR3aa: CSATGTSQETQYF
v_gene: TRBV6-1; abundance: many; j_gene: TRBJ1-1; d_gene: TRBD1; CDR3nt: TGTGCCAGCAGTGAAATACGACAGGGGATTACTGAAGCTTTCTTT; CDR3aa: CASSEIRQGITEAFF
v_gene: TRBV20-1; abundance: many; j_gene: TRBJ1-3; d_gene: -; CDR3nt: TGCAGTGCTACCGGTGGGGCCGGGAGCACCATATATTTT; CDR3aa: CSATGGAGSTIYF
v_gene: TRBV9; abundance: -; j_gene: TRBJ2-2; d_gene: TRBD1; CDR3nt: TGTGCCTCTCAAGGGGGCGCGAACACCGGGGAGCTGTTTTTT; CDR3aa: CASQGGANTGELFF
v_gene: TRBV7-8; abundance: many; j_gene: TRBJ1-1; d_gene: TRBD1; CDR3nt: TGTGCCAGCAGCCCGGGACAGGGTGAATCCGCTTTCTTT; CDR3aa: CASSPGQGESAFF
v_gene: TRBV18; abundance: -; j_gene: TRBJ1-5; d_gene: -; CDR3nt: TGTGCCAGCTCACCTGACGGGAATGGCAATCAGCCCCAGCATTTT; CDR3aa: CASSPDGNGNQPQHF
v_gene: TRBV2; abundance: many; j_gene: TRBJ2-7; d_gene: TRBD2; CDR3nt: TGTGCCAGCAGGGTACCACTAGCGGGGCCCTACGAGCAGTACTTC; CDR3aa: CASRVPLAGPYEQYF
v_gene: TRBV15; abundance: many; j_gene: TRBJ1-1; d_gene: TRBD1; CDR3nt: TGTGCCACCAGGGAGCCCCAAGGGGGCTCCACTGAAGCTTTCTTT; CDR3aa: CATREPQGGSTEAFF
v_gene: TRBV12-3/TRBV12-4; abundance: -; j_gene: TRBJ1-1; d_gene: -; CDR3nt: TGTGCCAGCAGCCCGAGGGGGGCGATCGCGACTGACACTGAAGCTTTCTTT; CDR3aa: CASSPRGAIATDTEAFF
v_gene: TRBV12-3/TRBV12-4; abundance: -; j_gene: TRBJ2-5; d_gene: -; CDR3nt: TGTGCCATCTCCCCGGCGAGTCGTCTGGGATCCCAAGAGACCCAGTACTTC; CDR3aa: CAISPASRLGSQETQYF
v_gene: TRBV28; abundance: -; j_gene: TRBJ2-7; d_gene: -; CDR3nt: TGTGCCAGCAAAGGGGGAAATAGGGACGAGCAGTACTTC; CDR3aa: CASKGGNRDEQYF
v_gene: TRBV27; abundance: -; j_gene: TRBJ1-1; d_gene: -; CDR3nt: TGTGCCAGCAGTTTATTACAGAAGAACACTGAAGCTTTCTTT; CDR3aa: CASSLLQKNTEAFF
v_gene: TRBV27; abundance: many; j_gene: TRBJ1-1; d_gene: -; CDR3nt: TGTGCCAGCACCCAGGGAGGCAGCTTGAACACTGAAGCTTTCTTT; CDR3aa: CASTQGGSLNTEAFF
v_gene: TRBV28; abundance: -; j_gene: TRBJ2-5; d_gene: -; CDR3nt: TGTGCCAGCAGTTTATTGGGGGTCGAAGAGACCCAGTACTTC; CDR3aa: CASSLLGVEETQYF
v_gene: TRBV29-1; abundance: many; j_gene: TRBJ1-2; d_gene: TRBD1; CDR3nt: TGCAGCGCCGGACAGGGTGAAGGCTACACCTTC; CDR3aa: CSAGQGEGYTF
v_gene: TRBV7-1; abundance: many; j_gene: TRBJ2-2; d_gene: TRBD2; CDR3nt: TGTGCCAGCAGCTCCATAAAGGGACTAGCGGGGGGCCGCGGCACCGGGGAGCTGTTTTTT; CDR3aa: CASSSIKGLAGGRGTGELFF
v_gene: TRBV20-1; abundance: few; j_gene: TRBJ1-3; d_gene: TRBD1; CDR3nt: TGCAGTGCTAGAGATTTGGGACAGGGGTGGCCCCTTGGTGGAAACACCATATATTTT; CDR3aa: CSARDLGQGWPLGGNTIYF
v_gene: TRBV29-1; abundance: many; j_gene: TRBJ1-2; d_gene: -; CDR3nt: TGCAGCGTTGAAGATGAGGCTGCTAATGGCTACACCTTC; CDR3aa: CSVEDEAANGYTF
v_gene: TRBV28; abundance: many; j_gene: TRBJ2-7; d_gene: -; CDR3nt: TGTGCCAGCAGACAGAGTTCTACTTACGAGCAGTACTTC; CDR3aa: CASRQSSTYEQYF
v_gene: TRBV2; abundance: -; j_gene: TRBJ2-7; d_gene: -; CDR3nt: TGTGCCAGCAGTGGGGCCGAGCAGTACTTC; CDR3aa: CASSGAEQYF